The clone carrying this TCR beta chain was detected many times. Its target is unknown. These data come from a study of T cells after yellow fever vaccination. Study results and limitations: Researchers report a weaker secondary response that nonetheless peaked faster, day 5 versus 15.

CDR1 is SGHVS and CDR2 is FQNEAQ in the germline V gene. The CDR3 extends over 12 amino acids. Trimming cost V 5 bases and J 7 bases, with 9 bases left between them. TCRdb reprocessed the 5' RACE reads via MiXCR and lists one record per CDR3 protein. The sample has under 150,000 distinct CDR3 sequences; 7.7% are singletons. The TCR was taken from a man in his thirties or forties who received the YFV17D yellow fever vaccine. The chain combines TRBV7-8 with TRBJ1-5; D is undetermined. Sequenced material: CD4+ T cells sorted from PBMCs, taken 5 days after the yellow fever booster vaccination. CDR3 amino acids: CASSPAGQPQHF. As DNA, the CDR3 is TGTGCCAGCAGCCCCGCGGGACAGCCCCAGCATTTT.